This entry concerns a single T cell receptor beta chain. The source of the sample is a study of blood T cell repertoires in COVID-19. Study context: The analysed material was cDNA or gDNA that came from T cells, B-cell-depleted T cells, or PBMCs.

In the study's own analysis: Estimated nucleated cell counts came from reference gene primer amplification. The assay was immunoSEQ multiplex PCR, and TCRdb's table has in-frame clones only and misses some. V and J calls and clone size are copied from that table; D and trimming were computed from the DNA. In the table there are 150,000 to 200,000 clones, approximately 90% of which are singletons. Trimming at V came to 2 bases and at J to 0 bases, leaving 7 bases not matched to a gene. The V gene's germline CDR1 is KGHSH and CDR2 LQKENI. This CDR3 contains 17 residues. The chain recombines TRBV18 with TRBJ1-3; 7 bases line up with TRBD1. The sample was peripheral blood. The sequence was collected from a human donor in a cohort sampled during active COVID-19. The CDR3 reads CASSPYRQGYSGNTIYF. DNA of the CDR3: TGTGCCAGCTCACCATACCGACAGGGCTACTCTGGAAACACCATATATTTT.